The rows below give T cell receptor beta chains drawn from one sample of a study of T cell repertoires in cytomegalovirus infection. TCRdb re-derived calls from the reads in MiXCR, one entry per CDR3 protein. The table records about 740,000 distinct CDR3 sequences, 35% of them present only once. What was sequenced was PBMCs. The receptors stem from a human donor in good health (CMV status not recorded). Some clones in this sample may be carry-over from other donors' samples. CDR3s include the opening cysteine and the closing phenylalanine or tryptophan. D genes are given only for firm matches. Part of the rows lack a size; the others show once, few, many or a class for expanded clones.

V gene	D gene	clone size	J gene	CDR3 DNA	CDR3 protein
TRBV6-5	TRBD1	NA	TRBJ1-1	TGTGCCAGCAGTTCCCAGGGGGTCCTCACTGAAGCTTTCTTT	CASSSQGVLTEAFF
TRBV12-3/TRBV12-4	NA	few	TRBJ2-4	TGTGCCAGCAGTTTGAGGGGAATAATGGCGGACATTCAGTACTTC	CASSLRGIMADIQYF
TRBV6-6	NA	many	TRBJ2-7	TGTGCCAGCAGCATGAGCGAGGGGGGGGACGAGCAGTACTTC	CASSMSEGGDEQYF
TRBV7-2	NA	many	TRBJ1-2	TGTGCCAGCGCTACCGGGACGGGGAACTATGGCTACACCTTC	CASATGTGNYGYTF
TRBV28	TRBD1	few	TRBJ2-1	TGTGCCAGCAGCTCTACCGGGACAGGGGATAATGAGCAGTTCTTC	CASSSTGTGDNEQFF
TRBV19	NA	NA	TRBJ1-1	TGTGCCAGTAGTATAGAGAATTCCGCAAACACTGAAGCTTTCTTT	CASSIENSANTEAFF
TRBV28	TRBD1	NA	TRBJ1-4	TGTGCCAGCGGCCGACAGGGGGGTGGCGGTGAAAAACTGTTTTTT	CASGRQGGGGEKLFF
TRBV19	NA	few	TRBJ2-1	TGTGCCAGTAGTACCGATTCCGGGGGTCCCTACAATGAGCAGTTCTTC	CASSTDSGGPYNEQFF
TRBV7-9	TRBD1	few	TRBJ2-7	TGTGCCAGCAGTCCCCCGACAGGGTCCCTATACGAGCAGTACTTC	CASSPPTGSLYEQYF
TRBV7-8	NA	NA	TRBJ1-1	TGTGCCAGCAGCTCACGACAGATGTTAAACACTGAAGCTTTCTTT	CASSSRQMLNTEAFF
TRBV28	NA	NA	TRBJ1-2	TGTGCCAGCAGTTCCTCCACACCAGGGAATCATGGCTACACCTTC	CASSSSTPGNHGYTF
TRBV5-4	TRBD1	NA	TRBJ2-2	TGTGCCAGCAGCTTGGGGACAGGGCGATCGAACACCGGGGAGCTGTTTTTT	CASSLGTGRSNTGELFF
TRBV7-3	NA	NA	TRBJ1-2	TGTGCCAGCAGCCCCGGGCGGGGGGCGCGGGTGACCTTC	CASSPGRGARVTF
TRBV5-1	NA	few	TRBJ2-5	TGCGCCAGCAGCTCGCTCCCCGGGGAGACCCAGTACTTC	CASSSLPGETQYF
TRBV28	NA	once	TRBJ1-5	TGTGCCAGCAGCCCCAAACCGGGCCCCGGGCGAACTCAGCCCCAGCATTTT	CASSPKPGPGRTQPQHF
TRBV20-1	TRBD1	NA	TRBJ1-5	TGCAGTGCTCAGTCGGGACAGAGTCGTAGCAATCAGCCCCAGCATTTT	CSAQSGQSRSNQPQHF
TRBV4-1	NA	NA	TRBJ1-4	TGCGCCAGCAGCCAAGATCAGGGCGGGGGGAGAAAAAAACTGTTTTTT	CASSQDQGGGRKKLFF
TRBV19	NA	NA	TRBJ2-2	TGTGCCAGTAGTATAATGAGGGGAACCGGGGAGCTGTTTTTT	CASSIMRGTGELFF
TRBV4-1	NA	few	TRBJ2-4	TGCGCCAGCAGCCAGGGTCCCTTGGCCAAAAACATTCAGTACTTC	CASSQGPLAKNIQYF
TRBV6-4	TRBD1	NA	TRBJ1-2	TGTGCCAGCAGTGCGGTTGCAGGGGGTAACTATGGCTACACCTTC	CASSAVAGGNYGYTF
TRBV10-3	NA	NA	TRBJ2-7	TGTGCCATCAGTGAGGCAGGGGCCTACGAGCAGTACTTC	CAISEAGAYEQYF
TRBV7-9	TRBD2	few	TRBJ2-5	TGTGCCAGCAGCCCCACCCAGACTAGCCGAGAGACCCAGTACTTC	CASSPTQTSRETQYF
TRBV6-1	TRBD2	many	TRBJ2-7	TGTGCCAGCCGCGGGAGCTCCTACGAGCAGTACTTC	CASRGSSYEQYF
TRBV4-2	TRBD1	NA	TRBJ2-1	TGTGCCAGCAGCCAGGGGGCCGGGACAGGCGACAATGAGCAGTTCTTC	CASSQGAGTGDNEQFF
TRBV7-3	TRBD1	NA	TRBJ1-4	TGTGCCAGCAGCCTAAGACAGGGGGCGACTAATGAAAAACTGTTTTTT	CASSLRQGATNEKLFF
TRBV15	NA	NA	TRBJ2-3	TGTGCCACCAGCAGAGAGTTTGGGGCCGCGAGCACAGATACGCAGTATTTT	CATSREFGAASTDTQYF
TRBV28	NA	few	TRBJ1-3	TGTGCCAGCAGTTTTCGGGGGAATGGAAACACCATATATTTT	CASSFRGNGNTIYF
TRBV7-3	TRBD1	few	TRBJ2-2	TGTGCCAGCAGCTCTAGGACAGGGGCTGCCGGGGAGCTGTTTTTT	CASSSRTGAAGELFF
TRBV10-3	NA	NA	TRBJ1-4	TGTGCCATCGCCAGGGATGTAAATGAAAAACTGTTTTTT	CAIARDVNEKLFF
TRBV7-4	NA	NA	TRBJ2-2	TGTGCCATCAGCCTAGATGGCGGGGAGCTGTTTTTT	CAISLDGGELFF
TRBV28	NA	NA	TRBJ2-7	TGTGCCAGCAGTTTTTTTGTCGGGGAATCCTACGAGCAGTACTTC	CASSFFVGESYEQYF
TRBV14	NA	NA	TRBJ1-1	TGTGCCAGCAGCCAAGTCAGACAGACTTACACTGAAGCTTTCTTT	CASSQVRQTYTEAFF
TRBV7-2	NA	many	TRBJ2-2	TGTGCCAGCAGCTTACGATCGCGGCTCACGAACACCGGGGAGCTGTTTTTT	CASSLRSRLTNTGELFF
TRBV20-1	NA	NA	TRBJ2-5	TGCAGTGCTAGAGACCCGACTACGACAGCCTCCCGCCCCCAGTACTTC	CSARDPTTTASRPQYF
TRBV24-1	NA	NA	TRBJ2-6	TGTGCCACCAGTGATTTGAGGGCTGGGGCCAACGTCCTGACTTTC	CATSDLRAGANVLTF
TRBV28	NA	NA	TRBJ1-1	TGTGCCAGCAGTTTATTAGGAGACAGATTTGTTTCCGCGAACACTGAAGCTTTCTTT	CASSLLGDRFVSANTEAFF
TRBV10-3	TRBD2	many	TRBJ2-1	TGTGCCATCAGTGAGTCGATGGCGGGAGACTACAATGAGCAGTTCTTC	CAISESMAGDYNEQFF
TRBV19	TRBD1	NA	TRBJ1-4	TGTGCCAGTAGTATAGGACGGAGGGGACAGGCGCGTAATGAAAAACTGTTTTTT	CASSIGRRGQARNEKLFF
TRBV18	NA	NA	TRBJ2-2	TGTGCCAGCTCACCAGCAGAGGTCGGCGCCGGGGAGCTGTTTTTT	CASSPAEVGAGELFF
TRBV10-3	NA	NA	TRBJ1-1	TGTGCCATCAGTGGGACATCCCTGCTCCCTGAAGCTTTCTTT	CAISGTSLLPEAFF
TRBV14	TRBD1	NA	TRBJ1-2	TGTGCCAGCAGCATCGACAGGGTGGATGGCTACACCTTC	CASSIDRVDGYTF
TRBV7-8	TRBD1	NA	TRBJ1-3	TGTGCCAGCAGCTTAGTAAGACCCGACAGGGCGGCAGGAAACACCATATATTTT	CASSLVRPDRAAGNTIYF
TRBV5-6	TRBD1	few	TRBJ1-1	TGTGCCAGCAGCTTGGCCGGGGACAGGGGATCTTTCACTGAAGCTTTCTTT	CASSLAGDRGSFTEAFF
TRBV6-6	TRBD1	NA	TRBJ2-1	TGTGCCAGCAGTCATCGACAGGGGTGGGATGAGCAGTTCTTC	CASSHRQGWDEQFF
TRBV12-3/TRBV12-4	TRBD1	NA	TRBJ1-6	TGTGCCAGCAGTTTACAGGGGGCGATATCACCCCTCCACTTT	CASSLQGAISPLHF
TRBV6-1	TRBD1	NA	TRBJ2-1	TGTGCCAGCAGTGCTGGACGTCGGGACAGGGGCTACAATGAGCAGTTCTTC	CASSAGRRDRGYNEQFF
TRBV15	TRBD1	few	TRBJ1-5	TGTGCCACCAGCAGATCAGGGGGCTCCCCCAATCAGCCCCAGCATTTT	CATSRSGGSPNQPQHF
TRBV30	NA	NA	TRBJ1-4	TGTGCCTGGAGCACGATAGAAAAACTGTTTTTT	CAWSTIEKLFF